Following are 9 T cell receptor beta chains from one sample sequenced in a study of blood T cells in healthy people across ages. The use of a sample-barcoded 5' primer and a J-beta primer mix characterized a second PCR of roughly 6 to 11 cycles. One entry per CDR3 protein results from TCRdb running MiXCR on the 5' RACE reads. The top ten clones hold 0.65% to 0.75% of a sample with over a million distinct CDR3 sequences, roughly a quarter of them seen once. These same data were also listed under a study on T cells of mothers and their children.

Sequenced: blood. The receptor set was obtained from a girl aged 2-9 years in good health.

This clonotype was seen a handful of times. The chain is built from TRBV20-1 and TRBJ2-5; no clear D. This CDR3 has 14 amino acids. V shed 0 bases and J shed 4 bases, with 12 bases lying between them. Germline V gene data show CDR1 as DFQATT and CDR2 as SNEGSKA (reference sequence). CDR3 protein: CSARDLESLETQYF. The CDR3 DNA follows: TGCAGTGCTAGAGATCTTGAGAGCCTAGAGACCCAGTACTTC.

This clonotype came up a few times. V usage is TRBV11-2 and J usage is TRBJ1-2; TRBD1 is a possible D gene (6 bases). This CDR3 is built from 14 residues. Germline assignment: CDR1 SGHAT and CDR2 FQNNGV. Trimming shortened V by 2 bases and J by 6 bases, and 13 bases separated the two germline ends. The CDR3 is CASSLSSGVDGYTF. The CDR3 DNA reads TGTGCCAGCAGCTTATCCTCAGGGGTGGATGGCTACACCTTC.

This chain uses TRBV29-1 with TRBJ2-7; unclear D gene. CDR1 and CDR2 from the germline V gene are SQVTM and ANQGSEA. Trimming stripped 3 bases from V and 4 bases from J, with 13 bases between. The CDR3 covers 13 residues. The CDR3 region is CSVEGSGSYEQYF. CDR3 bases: TGCAGCGTTGAGGGGTCAGGTTCGTACGAGCAGTACTTC.

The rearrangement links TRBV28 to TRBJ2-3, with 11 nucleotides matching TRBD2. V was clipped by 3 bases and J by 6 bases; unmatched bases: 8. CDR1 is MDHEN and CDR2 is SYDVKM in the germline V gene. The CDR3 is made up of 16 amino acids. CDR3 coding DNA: TGTGCCAGCAGTTTTATAGCGGGAGGGCTTGGGGATACGCAGTATTTT. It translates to CASSFIAGGLGDTQYF.

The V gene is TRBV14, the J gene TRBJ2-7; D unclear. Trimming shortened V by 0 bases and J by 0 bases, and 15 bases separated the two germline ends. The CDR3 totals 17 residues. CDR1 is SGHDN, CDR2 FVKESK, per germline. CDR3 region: CASSQDRGDFSSYEQYF. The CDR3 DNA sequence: TGTGCCAGCAGCCAAGATCGCGGAGACTTCAGCTCCTACGAGCAGTACTTC.

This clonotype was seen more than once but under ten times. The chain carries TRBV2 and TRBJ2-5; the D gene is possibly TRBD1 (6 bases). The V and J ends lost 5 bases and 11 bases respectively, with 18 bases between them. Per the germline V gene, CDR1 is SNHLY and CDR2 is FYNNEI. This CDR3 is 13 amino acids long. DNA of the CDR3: TGTGCCAGCAGTCTCCGGACAGCCCCTCAGCAGTACTTC. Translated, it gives CASSLRTAPQQYF.

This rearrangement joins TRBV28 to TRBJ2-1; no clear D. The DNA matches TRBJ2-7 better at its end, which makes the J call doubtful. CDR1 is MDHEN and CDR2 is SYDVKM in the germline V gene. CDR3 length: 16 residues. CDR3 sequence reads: CASSLYPRLLSYEQYF. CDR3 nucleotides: TGTGCCAGCAGTTTATATCCACGCTTACTATCCTACGAGCAGTACTTC.

The CDR3 coding sequence is TGTGCCCCTGGGCGGGACTACCTACGACAGCAGTACTTC. Protein sequence: CAPGRDYLRQQYF. The chain uses TRBV7-6 and TRBJ2-7; TRBD2 matches at 7 bases. The CDR3 covers 13 residues. The V gene's germline CDR1 is SGHVS and CDR2 FNYEAQ. V shed 11 bases, J shed 8 bases, and the junction held 15 bases outside the gene matches. Filled out from reference TRBV7-6 and TRBJ2-7, the complete variable domain reads GAGVSQSPRYKVTKRGQDVALRCDPISGHVSLYWYRQALGQGPEFLTYFNYEAQQDKSGLPNDRFSAERPEGSISTLTIQRTEQRDSAMYRCAPGRDYLRQQYFGPGTRLTVT.

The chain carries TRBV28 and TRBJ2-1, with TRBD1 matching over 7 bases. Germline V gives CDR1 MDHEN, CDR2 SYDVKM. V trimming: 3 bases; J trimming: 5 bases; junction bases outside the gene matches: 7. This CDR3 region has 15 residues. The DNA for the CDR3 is TGTGCCAGCAGTTTCCCTCAGGGGGTAAACAATGAGCAGTTCTTC. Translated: CASSFPQGVNNEQFF.